The 25 T cell receptor beta chains presented below share a single source sample, sequenced in a study of T-cell memory formation after mild COVID-19. Each CDR3 protein gets one entry after TCRdb re-called the 5' RACE reads with MiXCR. The sample has hundreds of thousands of distinct CDR3 sequences, approximately 15% seen once. Sequenced: PBMCs or a T cell subset sorted from them (not recorded which). The receptors were gathered from a man in his late teens or twenties who had mild COVID-19 (a few samples of this study predate the infection). Cell type and time point are not known.

This clonotype was seen more than once but under ten times. V and J are TRBV24-1 and TRBJ2-2; the D is unclear. Between the trimmed V and J ends, which lost 12 bases and 4 bases, there was a span of 14 bases. The CDR3 has 13 amino acids. Germline lookup yields CDR1 KGHDR and CDR2 SFDVKD. As DNA, the CDR3 is TGTGCCTCTTCGGCGGCATCCACCGGGGAGCTGTTTTTT. Translating gives CASSAASTGELFF.

In this sample, this clonotype turned up a few times. CDR3 protein: CASSVNWGNEQFF. Written as DNA, the CDR3 is TGTGCCAGCAGCGTCAATTGGGGGAATGAGCAGTTCTTC. The V and J genes are TRBV7-6 and TRBJ2-1; D is perhaps TRBD1 or TRBD2 (5 bases each). Deletions cut 5 bases from V and 7 bases from J, with 12 bases between. Germline lookup yields CDR1 SGHVS and CDR2 FNYEAQ. CDR3 length: 13 amino acids.

The chain links TRBV6-6 to TRBJ2-7; D tentatively reads TRBD1 or TRBD2 (6 bases each). Per germline, CDR1 MNHNY and CDR2 SVGAGI (reference sequence). This CDR3 comprises 14 residues. Between the trimmed V and J ends, which lost 2 bases and 5 bases, there was a span of 13 bases. CDR3 coding DNA: TGTGCCAGCAGTTACGATGGGGGGCACAACGAGCAGTACGTC. It is translated as CASSYDGGHNEQYV.

This clonotype appeared a few times. The junction departs from the called germline gene at one end, perhaps through a read error. This chain connects TRBV28 to TRBJ2-3; D remains ambiguous. CDR3 length: 13 residues. Germline V gives CDR1 MDHEN, CDR2 SYDVKM. CDR3 in amino acids: CASSASSTDTQYF. In DNA, the CDR3 is TGTGCCAGCAGTGCGTCCAGCACGGATACGCAGTATTTT.

The sample holds a few counts of this clonotype. The chain employs TRBV20-1 and TRBJ1-5; D is perhaps TRBD1 (5 bases). The length of the CDR3 is 13 residues. CDR1 and CDR2 from the germline V gene are DFQATT and SNEGSKA (reference sequence). The germline V and J ends were trimmed by 4 bases and 2 bases, with 9 bases remaining between them. For the CDR3, the DNA is TGCAGTGCTATTTGGGGGGGCAATCAGCCCCAGCATTTT. Translating it yields CSAIWGGNQPQHF.

The genes are TRBV15 and TRBJ2-1; possible D gene TRBD2, 6 bases. Looked up from germline, CDR1 is LNHNV and CDR2 is YYDKDF (reference sequence). The CDR3 spans 16 residues. V gave up 0 bases and J gave up 6 bases, with 15 bases separating them. The CDR3 loop is CATSRDRRGRPNEQFF. The DNA of the CDR3 is TGTGCCACCAGCAGAGATCGACGGGGGAGACCCAATGAGCAGTTCTTC. Full variable domain (remainder filled in from reference TRBV15 and TRBJ2-1): DAMVIQNPRYQVTQFGKPVTLSCSQTLNHNVMYWYQQKSSQAPKLLFHYYDKDFNNEADTPDNFQSRRPNTSFCFLDIRSPGLGDTAMYLCATSRDRRGRPNEQFFGPGTRLTVL.

This clonotype has a count of ten or more. CDR3 DNA: TGTGCCAGCAGCCCAAACCCTAGCGGGGGGTCCTACAATGAGCAGTTCTTC. This codes for CASSPNPSGGSYNEQFF. The rearrangement links TRBV11-2 to TRBJ2-1; 11 nucleotides agree with TRBD2. V was pared by 5 bases and J by 1 base, with 7 bases of the junction left unmatched. The CDR3 sequence is 17 residues long. In germline, CDR1 is SGHAT, CDR2 FQNNGV.

This clonotype came up many times. In DNA form, the CDR3 reads TGTGCCAGCAGCCGAGTCTCGACAGGGGGTCCGGATGAGCAGTTCTTC. Protein: CASSRVSTGGPDEQFF. J is TRBJ2-1 and V is TRBV3-1; TRBD1 aligns across 9 bases. Trimming removed 4 bases from V and 8 bases from J; junction bases left unmatched: 12. The CDR3 has 16 amino acids. Germline lookup yields CDR1 LGHDT and CDR2 YNNKEL (reference sequence).

There are a few counts of this clonotype. The V and J genes are TRBV4-2 and TRBJ2-5, with a tentative D call TRBD2 (6 bases). Germline V lookup: CDR1 LGHNA, CDR2 YNFKEQ. The CDR3 totals 15 residues. The ends were cut back, 0 bases at V and 2 bases at J, with 10 bases in the middle. The CDR3 nucleotides are TGTGCCAGCAGCCAAGATCTGGAGGGGCAAGAGACCCAGTACTTC. This codes for CASSQDLEGQETQYF.

The sample holds a few counts of this clonotype. The V and J genes are TRBV11-2 and TRBJ1-5; D gene unclear. The CDR3 is made up of 13 amino acids. Between the trimmed V and J ends, which lost 0 bases and 4 bases, there was a span of 4 bases. CDR1 is SGHAT, CDR2 FQNNGV, per germline. The CDR3 bases are TGTGCCAGCAGCTTAGAAGTTAATCAGCCCCAGCATTTT. Protein product: CASSLEVNQPQHF.

The chain has TRBV6-1 and TRBJ2-1; 10 bases are a match to TRBD2. The CDR3 is made up of 15 amino acids. The trim removed 6 bases at V and 9 bases at J, leaving 11 bases unmatched. Germline CDR1 MNHNS, CDR2 SASEGT. The CDR3 sequence is CASRQLAGRGGEQFF. CDR3 in DNA: TGTGCCAGCAGGCAACTAGCGGGGCGAGGCGGTGAGCAGTTCTTC.

In its sample, this clonotype was seen many times. The genes are TRBV5-1 and TRBJ2-1, with D perhaps matching TRBD1 (5 bases). V lost 2 bases to trimming and J lost 8 bases, with 17 bases between them. The V gene's germline CDR1 is SGHRS and CDR2 YFSETQ. The CDR3 consists of 15 residues. The CDR3 region is CASSFRLGVADEQFF. CDR3 DNA sequence: TGCGCCAGCAGCTTCCGGCTAGGGGTCGCTGATGAGCAGTTCTTC.

This clonotype was seen once. The chain has TRBV20-1 and TRBJ1-4; no reliable D call. The CDR3 has 11 amino acids. Trimming took 7 bases from V and 11 from J, leaving 14 bases between them. Germline V CDR1 and CDR2: DFQATT, SNEGSKA (reference sequence). In DNA form, the CDR3 reads TGCAGTGACCGATCCCGGGGTAAACTGTTTTTT. Translation gives CSDRSRGKLFF.

The genes are TRBV6-2 or TRBV6-3 and TRBJ1-6; D remains ambiguous. With 8 bases removed from V and 7 bases from J, the gap between germline ends came to 15 bases. This CDR3 spans 14 amino acids. Germline CDR1 is MNHEY and CDR2 is SVGEGT. The DNA of the CDR3 is TGTGCCAGCGGGTCGATCCCGGTGAATTCACCCCTCCACTTT. It yields the protein CASGSIPVNSPLHF.

This sequence joins TRBV7-9 and TRBJ2-2, with D possibly being TRBD2 (6 bases). V was cut by 5 bases and J by 3 bases, with 16 bases left in between. CDR3 length: 16 amino acids. Germline V gives CDR1 SEHNR, CDR2 FQNEAQ (reference sequence). CDR3 sequence: CASSKAVGGYTGELFF. CDR3 sequence (DNA): TGTGCCAGCAGCAAGGCGGTCGGAGGGTACACCGGGGAGCTGTTTTTT. Full variable domain (missing parts from reference TRBV7-9 and TRBJ2-2): DTGVSQNPRHKITKRGQNVTFRCDPISEHNRLYWYRQTLGQGPEFLTYFQNEAQLEKSRLLSDRFSAERPKGSFSTLEIQRTEQGDSAMYLCASSKAVGGYTGELFFGEGSRLTVL.

The V and J genes are TRBV6-5 and TRBJ2-7, with a weak D call TRBD1 (6 bases). The CDR3 sequence is 16 residues long. Germline CDR1 and CDR2: MNHEY and SVGAGI. Trimming left V 7 bases short and J 4 bases short, with 23 bases between. This CDR3 is CASNSLGAGRMYEQYF. The CDR3 DNA follows: TGTGCCAGCAACTCCCTGGGGGCAGGTAGGATGTACGAGCAGTACTTC.

This clonotype showed up just once. J is TRBJ1-1 and V is TRBV28; D gene unclear. Germline assignment: CDR1 MDHEN and CDR2 SYDVKM. V lost 8 bases and J lost 2, with 24 bases in between. The CDR3 is made up of 17 amino acids. The CDR3 region is CASAVSGLRYPNTEAFF. In DNA form, the CDR3 reads TGTGCCAGCGCAGTGTCAGGTTTGAGGTACCCAAACACTGAAGCTTTCTTT.

This clonotype was counted only a few times. The gene calls are TRBV20-1 and TRBJ2-7; D remains unclear. Germline loops: CDR1 DFQATT, CDR2 SNEGSKA (reference sequence). This CDR3 region has 13 residues. V shed 1 base and J shed 0 bases, with 7 bases lying between them. CDR3 bases: TGCAGTGCTAGAGTGATGAGCTCCTACGAGCAGTACGTC. The encoded protein is CSARVMSSYEQYV.

This clonotype was counted only a few times. The rearrangement links TRBV6-5 to TRBJ2-2; tentatively, D is TRBD2 (6 bases). The V end was cut by 0 bases, the J end by 5 bases, with 10 bases between. The CDR3 has 15 residues. Germline V gene sequence: CDR1 MNHEY, CDR2 SVGAGI. The CDR3 DNA sequence: TGTGCCAGCAGTTACTCATTTGGGGGGACCGGGGAGCTGTTTTTT. This translates into CASSYSFGGTGELFF.

The J gene is TRBJ2-2, the V gene TRBV11-2; D is unresolved. V lost 3 bases, J lost 6 bases, and 5 bases lay in between. Germline-derived CDR1 and CDR2 are SGHAT and FQNNGV. The CDR3 runs 12 residues. CDR3 DNA sequence: TGTGCCAGCAGCTTTTCTCCCGGGGAGCTGTTTTTT. Protein product: CASSFSPGELFF.

This clonotype showed up just a few times. V usage is TRBV7-2 and J usage is TRBJ2-3; 9 bases are shared with TRBD2. The CDR3 covers 16 residues. Trimming cost V 5 bases and J 1 base; bases outside gene matches: 7. CDR1 SGHTA and CDR2 FQGNSA come from the germline V gene. In DNA form, the CDR3 reads TGTGCCAGCAGCATACAAGCGGGGGGTCGCACAGATACGCAGTATTTT. Its translation: CASSIQAGGRTDTQYF.

CDR3 sequence (DNA): TGCGCCAGCAGTAACGGACAGGTTCTTTACGAGCAGTACTTC. Translation gives CASSNGQVLYEQYF. The genes are TRBV5-1 and TRBJ2-7; TRBD1 matches at 7 bases. The V gene end was trimmed by 5 bases and the J gene end by 4 bases; junction bases not matched to a gene: 9. The CDR3 covers 14 residues. Germline CDR1 and CDR2: SGHRS and YFSETQ.

This rearrangement joins TRBV11-3 to TRBJ2-3; D gene ambiguous. The CDR3 has 15 amino acids. CDR1 is SGHNT, CDR2 YENEEA, per germline. Trimming shortened V by 4 bases and J by 2 bases, and 13 bases separated the two germline ends. CDR3: CASSSLPVPTDTQYF. The CDR3 DNA reads TGTGCCAGCAGCTCCCTTCCCGTCCCCACAGATACGCAGTATTTT.

The chain uses TRBV7-6 and TRBJ2-5; unclear D gene. CDR3 length: 14 residues. The germline V gene encodes CDR1 SGHVS and CDR2 FNYEAQ. V lost 1 base and J lost 4, with 10 bases in between. In DNA form, the CDR3 reads TGTGCCAGCAGCTTAGTGGTGTCGGGAGAGACCCAGTACTTC. Translation gives CASSLVVSGETQYF. The variable domain in full, with the rest retrieved from reference TRBV7-6 and TRBJ2-5, is GAGVSQSPRYKVTKRGQDVALRCDPISGHVSLYWYRQALGQGPEFLTYFNYEAQQDKSGLPNDRFSAERPEGSISTLTIQRTEQRDSAMYRCASSLVVSGETQYFGPGTRLLVL.

The chain combines TRBV12-3 or TRBV12-4 with TRBJ1-1; TRBD1 might be the D (5 bases). The germline V and J ends were trimmed by 7 bases and 3 bases, with 15 bases remaining between them. The CDR3 consists of 14 residues. Here the CDR3 DNA reads TGTGCCAGCACTTTGAGGTCAGGGCACACTGAAGCTTTCTTT. Translating gives CASTLRSGHTEAFF.